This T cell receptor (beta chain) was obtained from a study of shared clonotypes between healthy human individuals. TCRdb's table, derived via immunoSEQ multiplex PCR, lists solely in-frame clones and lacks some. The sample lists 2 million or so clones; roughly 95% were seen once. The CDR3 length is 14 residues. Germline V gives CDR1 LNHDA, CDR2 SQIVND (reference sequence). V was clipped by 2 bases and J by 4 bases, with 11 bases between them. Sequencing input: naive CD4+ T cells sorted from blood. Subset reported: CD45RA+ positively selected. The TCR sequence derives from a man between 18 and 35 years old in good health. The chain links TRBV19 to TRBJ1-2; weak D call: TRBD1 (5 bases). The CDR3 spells CASSIQGVGYGYTF. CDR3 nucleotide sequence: TGTGCCAGTAGTATACAAGGGGTCGGCTATGGCTACACCTTC.